A single sample is the source of the 8 T cell receptor beta chains below, sequenced in a study of blood T cell repertoires in COVID-19. The assay was immunoSEQ multiplex PCR, and TCRdb's table has in-frame clones only and misses some. The sample contains 200,000 to 250,000 clones, around 86% of which appear only once. The sample consisted of peripheral blood. The receptor set was obtained from a man aged 45-65 years with COVID-19, enrolled during active disease.

The V and J genes are TRBV7-9 and TRBJ1-5, with 12 bases fitting TRBD1. J lost 1 base, V lost 0 bases, and 4 bases had no gene match. CDR3 length: 18 residues. Germline V CDR1 and CDR2: SEHNR, FQNEAQ (reference sequence). The CDR3 sequence: CASSLAGTGGFSNQPQHF. Written as DNA, the CDR3 is TGTGCCAGCAGCTTAGCGGGGACAGGGGGCTTCAGCAATCAGCCCCAGCATTTT. Using reference TRBV7-9 and TRBJ1-5 for the parts outside the CDR3, the full variable domain is DTGVSQNPRHKITKRGQNVTFRCDPISEHNRLYWYRQTLGQGPEFLTYFQNEAQLEKSRLLSDRFSAERPKGSFSTLEIQRTEQGDSAMYLCASSLAGTGGFSNQPQHFGDGTRLSIL.

In this sample, this clone turned up a few times. The chain is built from TRBV9 and TRBJ1-2; D remains unclear. This CDR3 is built from 14 residues. Trimming removed 0 bases from V and 1 base from J, with 7 bases in between. Germline V CDR1 and CDR2: SGDLS, YYNGEE. DNA for the CDR3: TGTGCCAGCAGCGTAGACACCATTAACTATGGCTACACCTTC. Translation gives CASSVDTINYGYTF.

The chain carries TRBV3-1 (or the pseudogene TRBV3-2) and TRBJ1-1, with a possible D match to TRBD1 (5 bases). The CDR3 extends over 14 amino acids. The V and J ends lost 5 bases and 6 bases respectively, with 16 bases between them. CDR1 is LGHDT and CDR2 is YNNKEL in the germline V gene (reference sequence). The CDR3 DNA sequence: TGTGCCAGCAGCGCCCACGACCGACAGTCTGAAGCTTTCTTT. Amino acids: CASSAHDRQSEAFF.

The rearrangement links TRBV7-6 to TRBJ2-7; D may be TRBD1 (6 bases). CDR1 is SGHVS, CDR2 FNYEAQ, per germline. Trimming took 5 bases from V and 9 from J, leaving 23 bases between them. The CDR3 length is 15 residues. CDR3 DNA sequence: TGTGCCAGCAGCCCGACAGGATACGGGTCTGTCGGGCAGTACTTC. Translating it yields CASSPTGYGSVGQYF.

The V and J genes are TRBV10-1 and TRBJ1-3, with TRBD1 identical over 7 bases. The germline V gene has CDR1 WNHNN and CDR2 SYGVQD (reference sequence). CDR3 length: 13 amino acids. V gave up 7 bases and J gave up 6 bases; unmatched junction bases: 6. The DNA for the CDR3 is TGCGCCAGCAAAGGAGACAGGGCAAACACCATATATTTT. The encoded protein is CASKGDRANTIYF.

The rearrangement joins TRBV27 to TRBJ1-2; D not certain. The CDR3 totals 15 residues. Trimming pared 7 bases from V and 6 bases from J, leaving 21 bases between. The germline gives CDR1 MNHEY, CDR2 SMNVEV (reference sequence). In DNA, the CDR3 is TGTGCCAGCAACCCACTCGGGAGACATACTGATGGCTACACCTTC. Its protein is CASNPLGRHTDGYTF.

V is TRBV27 and J is TRBJ1-5; D ambiguous. V was clipped by 3 bases and J by 0 bases, with 9 bases between them. CDR1 and CDR2 from the germline V gene are MNHEY and SMNVEV (reference sequence). This CDR3 contains 15 residues. CDR3 amino acids: CASSLQAYSNQPQHF. The CDR3 DNA follows: TGTGCCAGCAGTTTGCAGGCGTATAGCAATCAGCCCCAGCATTTT.

This rearrangement joins TRBV4-2 to TRBJ2-3, with 10 bases aligning to TRBD2. With V trimmed by 5 bases and J by 2 bases, 7 bases remained unmatched. The CDR3 is made up of 16 amino acids. The germline CDR1 and CDR2 sequences are LGHNA and YNFKEQ. Here the CDR3 DNA reads TGTGCCAGCAGCGCTTGGACTAGCGGCTACACAGATACGCAGTATTTT. Protein: CASSAWTSGYTDTQYF.